These 31 T cell receptor beta chains came from one sample sequenced in a study of T cells in pancreatic ductal adenocarcinoma (TCRdb year 2017). Library construction relied on the immunoSEQ multiplex PCR assay. The table comes from immuneACCESS by way of TCRdb, which keeps in-frame sequences with V and J called. Part of the clones is missing from these tables; in studies checked, under half for an unresolved V gene and the rest for unknown reasons. This sample holds some 2,500 clones; around 83% were observed only once. Of the sample, around 6.3% is held by the ten largest clones. Pancreatic ductal adenocarcinoma patients who had undergone surgery without neoadjuvant therapy were selected. Sequenced material: pancreatic tumor tissue. Source of these receptors: a human donor with pancreatic ductal adenocarcinoma.

This clone was picked up one time. The chain couples TRBV7-2 to TRBJ1-5, with a weak D call TRBD1 (5 bases). Germline loops: CDR1 SGHTA, CDR2 FQGNSA. This CDR3 is built from 15 residues. The V end lost 3 bases, the J end lost 4 bases, and 13 bases lay between the germline ends. The CDR3 sequence: CASSFSGTVNQPQHF. The CDR3 coding sequence is TGTGCCAGCAGCTTTTCGGGGACTGTGAATCAGCCCCAGCATTTT.

The gene calls are TRBV12-5 and TRBJ2-2, with D possibly TRBD1 on 5 matching bases. The V end lost 7 bases, the J end lost 0 bases, and 9 bases lay between the germline ends. Germline loops: CDR1 LGHNT, CDR2 FRNRAP. CDR3 size: 14 residues. CDR3 loop: CASAPTANTGELFF. In DNA form, the CDR3 reads TGTGCTAGTGCCCCGACAGCGAACACCGGGGAGCTGTTTTTT. Looking up the rest from reference TRBV12-5 and TRBJ2-2 gives the full variable domain: DARVTQTPRHKVTEMGQEVTMRCQPILGHNTVFWYRQTMMQGLELLAYFRNRAPLDDSGMPKDRFSAEMPDATLATLKIQPSEPRDSAVYFCASAPTANTGELFFGEGSRLTVL.

The rearrangement uses TRBV7-2 and TRBJ2-7, with 9 bases matching TRBD1. J was trimmed by 5 bases and V by 3 bases; bases with no gene match: 11. The CDR3 length is 16 residues. CDR1 SGHTA and CDR2 FQGNSA come from the germline V gene. The CDR3 is CASSFAPGQGKDEQYF. In DNA form, the CDR3 reads TGTGCCAGCAGCTTTGCTCCGGGACAGGGTAAAGACGAGCAGTACTTC. Looking up the rest from reference TRBV7-2 and TRBJ2-7 gives the full variable domain: GAGVSQSPSNKVTEKGKDVELRCDPISGHTALYWYRQSLGQGLEFLIYFQGNSAPDKSGLPSDRFSAERTGGSVSTLTIQRTQQEDSAVYLCASSFAPGQGKDEQYFGPGTRLTVT.

CDR3 nucleotides: TGTGCCAGCAGCGTAGGAGCGGGAGGGGGCACAGATACGCAGTATTTT. Its protein is CASSVGAGGGTDTQYF. The chain combines TRBV9 with TRBJ2-3; 10 positions match TRBD2. The length of the CDR3 is 16 residues. V lost 0 bases and J lost 1; bases outside the gene matches: 2. Per germline, CDR1 SGDLS and CDR2 YYNGEE.

CDR3 bases: TGTGCCAGCAGTACACCGGCGAGGGAGACCCAGTACTTC. This sequence encodes CASSTPARETQYF. The chain joins TRBV28 to TRBJ2-5; D remains unclear. The CDR3 length is 13 residues. The germline gives CDR1 MDHEN, CDR2 SYDVKM. Trimming took 5 bases from V and 5 from J, leaving 12 bases between them.

This chain joins TRBV5-1 and TRBJ2-1; 8 nucleotides agree with TRBD1. Unmatched junction bases numbered 8, after V lost 5 bases and J lost 7 bases. The CDR3 has 14 amino acids. The V gene's germline CDR1 is SGHRS and CDR2 YFSETQ. CDR3 sequence (DNA): TGCGCCAGCAGGGAGTGGACAGGGACTAATGAGCAGTTCTTC. Translating gives CASREWTGTNEQFF. Full variable domain (rest looked up from reference TRBV5-1 and TRBJ2-1): KAGVTQTPRYLIKTRGQQVTLSCSPISGHRSVSWYQQTPGQGLQFLFEYFSETQRNKGNFPGRFSGRQFSNSRSEMNVSTLELGDSALYLCASREWTGTNEQFFGPGTRLTVL.

The J gene is TRBJ2-7, the V gene TRBV27; TRBD2 might be the D (5 bases). V lost 3 bases and J lost 0, with 12 bases in between. Looked up from germline, CDR1 is MNHEY and CDR2 is SMNVEV (reference sequence). This CDR3 has 15 residues. Written as DNA, the CDR3 is TGTGCCAGCAGTTTTTCGGGAATGAGCTCCTACGAGCAGTACTTC. The encoded protein is CASSFSGMSSYEQYF.

The V and J genes are TRBV11-2 and TRBJ2-1, with TRBD2 matching 16 bases. The germline V gene encodes CDR1 SGHAT and CDR2 FQNNGV. The CDR3 covers 16 residues. V shed 0 bases and J 11 bases; nucleotides not matched to a gene: 4. CDR3 bases: TGTGCCAGCAGCTTAGATGGGACTAGCGGGAGGGTTCAGCAGTTCTTC. Amino acids: CASSLDGTSGRVQQFF. The complete variable domain, with remaining parts taken from reference TRBV11-2 and TRBJ2-1, reads EAGVAQSPRYKIIEKRQSVAFWCNPISGHATLYWYQQILGQGPKLLIQFQNNGVVDDSQLPKDRFSAERLKGVDSTLKIQPAKLEDSAVYLCASSLDGTSGRVQQFFGPGTRLTVL.

The chain uses TRBV6-5 and TRBJ1-1, with 7 bases that match TRBD1. This CDR3 region has 13 residues. CDR1 is MNHEY, CDR2 SVGAGI, per germline. V was clipped by 7 bases and J by 4 bases; unmatched bases: 6. The DNA for the CDR3 is TGTGCCAGCACCTGGGCAGGGGGCACTGAAGCTTTCTTT. As protein: CASTWAGGTEAFF.

The rearrangement joins TRBV7-8 to TRBJ2-7, with 14 bases matching TRBD2. The CDR3 spans 15 residues. The germline V gene encodes CDR1 SGHVS and CDR2 FQNEAQ. Trimming cost V 5 bases and J 4 bases; bases outside gene matches: 4. The CDR3 sequence is CASSRGLAGDYEQYF. CDR3 bases: TGTGCCAGCAGCAGGGGACTAGCGGGAGATTACGAGCAGTACTTC. The variable domain in full, completed from reference TRBV7-8 and TRBJ2-7, reads GAGVSQSPRYKVAKRGQDVALRCDPISGHVSLFWYQQALGQGPEFLTYFQNEAQLDKSGLPSDRFFAERPEGSVSTLKIQRTQQEDSAVYLCASSRGLAGDYEQYFGPGTRLTVT.

The rearrangement links TRBV5-1 to TRBJ2-1; possible D gene TRBD1, 5 bases. The ends were cut back, 0 bases at V and 8 bases at J, with 15 bases in the middle. The CDR3 is 15 residues long. Germline CDR1 SGHRS, CDR2 YFSETQ. CDR3 nucleotide sequence: TGCGCCAGCAGCTTGGCCACAGGTCCAGGAGATGAGCAGTTCTTC. Translation: CASSLATGPGDEQFF.

Only a few counts were recorded for this clone. V and J are TRBV19 and TRBJ1-2; D is ambiguous. Deletions cut 7 bases from V and 4 bases from J, with 16 bases between. Germline-derived CDR1 and CDR2 are LNHDA and SQIVND (reference sequence). The CDR3 is made up of 14 amino acids. CDR3 loop: CASKSQSGSYGYTF. In DNA form, the CDR3 reads TGTGCCAGTAAAAGTCAGTCAGGTTCCTATGGCTACACCTTC.

The chain links TRBV5-1 to TRBJ2-5, with TRBD2 identical over 13 bases. Per germline, CDR1 SGHRS and CDR2 YFSETQ. V gave up 4 bases and J gave up 5 bases; unmatched junction bases: 11. The CDR3 length is 17 residues. The CDR3 DNA sequence: TGCGCCAGCAGCCCGCTGGGACTAGCGGGATCAAGGGAGACCCAGTACTTC. Protein: CASSPLGLAGSRETQYF.

The J gene is TRBJ1-5, the V gene TRBV7-2; D possibly corresponds to TRBD1 (6 bases). The germline V and J ends were trimmed by 5 bases and 3 bases, with 8 bases remaining between them. CDR1 is SGHTA and CDR2 is FQGNSA in the germline V gene. The CDR3 totals 13 residues. In DNA form, the CDR3 reads TGTGCCAGCAGCCGACAGGTCAATCAGCCCCAGCATTTT. Protein sequence: CASSRQVNQPQHF.

The V call is TRBV7-9, the J call TRBJ2-1; 9 nucleotides align to TRBD1. The germline gives CDR1 SEHNR, CDR2 FQNEAQ (reference sequence). V lost 6 bases and J lost 10; bases outside the gene matches: 7. The CDR3 length is 13 residues. Here the CDR3 DNA reads TGTGCCAGCAGATCCGGGACAGGGTACGAGCAGTTCTTC. Protein product: CASRSGTGYEQFF.

The chain is built from TRBV30 and TRBJ2-7, with D tentatively TRBD2 (5 bases). V lost 2 bases, J lost 0 bases, and 11 bases lay in between. CDR1 and CDR2 from the germline V gene are GTSNPN and SVGIG (reference sequence). The CDR3 runs 14 residues. As DNA, the CDR3 is TGTGCCTGGAGTCAGAATAGCGTCTCCTACGAGCAGTACTTC. Protein sequence: CAWSQNSVSYEQYF.

The chain carries TRBV18 and TRBJ1-2, with a possible D match to TRBD1 (5 bases). Germline loops: CDR1 KGHSH, CDR2 LQKENI. The CDR3 sequence is 13 residues long. The V gene lost 3 bases and the J gene lost 4 bases, with 9 bases spanning the gap. CDR3 sequence reads: CASSPDTVYGYTF. The CDR3 nucleotides are TGTGCCAGCTCACCGGACACGGTCTATGGCTACACCTTC.

This chain connects TRBV28 to TRBJ1-2, with D maybe TRBD1 (6 bases). Germline lookup yields CDR1 MDHEN and CDR2 SYDVKM. The CDR3 length is 15 residues. Trimming stripped 5 bases from V and 1 base from J, with 14 bases between. The CDR3 loop is CASSTVTGINYGYTF. The CDR3 nucleotides read TGTGCCAGCAGTACCGTGACAGGCATTAACTATGGCTACACCTTC.

The count of this clone is one. J is TRBJ1-1 and V is TRBV29-1; tentative D call: TRBD1 (5 bases). CDR3 length: 13 amino acids. The germline CDR1 and CDR2 sequences are SQVTM and ANQGSEA. Trimming pared 3 bases from V and 6 bases from J, leaving 14 bases between. This chain's CDR3 is CSVEVPGGAEAFF. For the CDR3, the DNA is TGCAGCGTTGAGGTCCCCGGGGGTGCTGAAGCTTTCTTT.

CDR3 sequence reads: CAISAGGSYGYTF. CDR3 bases: TGTGCCATCAGCGCGGGAGGTTCCTATGGCTACACCTTC. The J gene is TRBJ1-2, the V gene TRBV10-3; D not resolved. Germline V gene lookup returns CDR1 ENHRY and CDR2 SYGVKD. The CDR3 contains 13 residues. The ends were cut back, 6 bases at V and 4 bases at J, with 12 bases in the middle.

The chain's CDR3 is CASSPRVNSGNTIYF. DNA of the CDR3: TGTGCCAGCTCACCCCGAGTCAACTCTGGAAACACCATATATTTT. J is TRBJ1-3 and V is TRBV18; no reliable D call. The CDR3 totals 15 residues. Germline values: CDR1 KGHSH, CDR2 LQKENI. V was cut by 3 bases and J by 0 bases, with 9 bases left in between.

The CDR3 spells CASSIVGTSLQEDTQYF. CDR3 nucleotide sequence: TGTGCCAGTAGTATAGTTGGGACTAGCTTACAAGAGGATACGCAGTATTTT. This rearrangement joins TRBV19 to TRBJ2-3; 9 nucleotides match TRBD2. From germline, CDR1 is LNHDA and CDR2 SQIVND (reference sequence). The CDR3 consists of 17 residues. The V gene end was trimmed by 1 base and the J gene end by 6 bases; junction bases not matched to a gene: 11. Supplemented by reference TRBV19 and TRBJ2-3, the full variable domain reads DGGITQSPKYLFRKEGQNVTLSCEQNLNHDAMYWYRQDPGQGLRLIYYSQIVNDFQKGDIAEGYSVSREKKESFPLTVTSAQKNPTAFYLCASSIVGTSLQEDTQYFGPGTRLTVL.

This clone was found once. CDR3 DNA sequence: TGTGCCAGTAGGCGAGGGTCTGACACTGAAGCTTTCTTT. It codes for CASRRGSDTEAFF. The J gene is TRBJ1-1, the V gene TRBV19; D not certain. The germline V gene has CDR1 LNHDA and CDR2 SQIVND (reference sequence). The CDR3 is made up of 13 amino acids. V dropped 6 bases and J dropped 3 bases, with 11 bases sitting between them.

This chain joins TRBV29-1 and TRBJ2-3; 14 bases line up with TRBD2. J lost 6 bases, V lost 7 bases, and 6 bases had no gene match. CDR1 is SQVTM, CDR2 ANQGSEA, per germline. The CDR3 length is 14 residues. The CDR3 loop reads CSGDGTSGGDTQYF. CDR3 DNA: TGCAGCGGGGACGGGACTAGCGGGGGCGATACGCAGTATTTT.

This sequence joins TRBV28 and TRBJ2-7, with D possibly being TRBD2 (5 bases). V lost 5 bases and J 0 bases, leaving 17 bases between the germline ends. Germline loops: CDR1 MDHEN, CDR2 SYDVKM. The CDR3 contains 16 residues. The CDR3: CASSPLIAYSSYEQYF. The CDR3 nucleotides are TGTGCCAGCAGTCCCCTTATAGCGTATAGCTCCTACGAGCAGTACTTC. Full variable domain (rest looked up from reference TRBV28 and TRBJ2-7): DVKVTQSSRYLVKRTGEKVFLECVQDMDHENMFWYRQDPGLGLRLIYFSYDVKMKEKGDIPEGYSVSREKKERFSLILESASTNQTSMYLCASSPLIAYSSYEQYFGPGTRLTVT.

This clone came up a few times. V gene TRBV6-6 combines with J gene TRBJ2-7, with 9 bases lining up with TRBD1. Germline-derived CDR1 and CDR2 are MNHNY and SVGAGI (reference sequence). The trim removed 5 bases at V and 4 bases at J, leaving 12 bases unmatched. The CDR3 spans 16 residues. CDR3 in amino acids: CASSTPPGTGRYEQYF. DNA of the CDR3: TGTGCCAGCAGTACTCCACCCGGGACAGGGAGGTACGAGCAGTACTTC.

The chain links TRBV19 to TRBJ2-1; TRBD1 matches 10 bases. The V gene end was trimmed by 3 bases and the J gene end by 8 bases; junction bases not matched to a gene: 10. From germline, CDR1 is LNHDA and CDR2 SQIVND (reference sequence). The CDR3 totals 16 residues. CDR3 in DNA: TGTGCCAGTAGTATTATACCGGGACAGGGGAAGGATGAGCAGTTCTTC. Translated, it gives CASSIIPGQGKDEQFF.

This chain uses TRBV7-3 with TRBJ2-1, with 10 nucleotides matching TRBD1. V gave up 5 bases and J gave up 9 bases; unmatched junction bases: 7. CDR1 and CDR2 from the germline V gene are SGHTA and FQGTGA. The CDR3 extends over 14 amino acids. CDR3 DNA sequence: TGTGCCAGCAGCGGGACAGGGGAAGGAGGTGAGCAGTTCTTC. Its protein is CASSGTGEGGEQFF.

The rearrangement uses TRBV6-1 and TRBJ2-7; 7 nucleotides align to TRBD2. V shed 6 bases and J 6 bases; nucleotides not matched to a gene: 8. Germline values: CDR1 MNHNS, CDR2 SASEGT. CDR3 length equals 13 residues. The CDR3 spells CASSEIRLAEQYF. DNA of the CDR3: TGTGCCAGCAGCGAGATTAGACTAGCCGAGCAGTACTTC.

The rearrangement uses TRBV19 and TRBJ2-2; 9 nucleotides line up with TRBD1. The CDR3 is 17 amino acids. Germline CDR1 is LNHDA and CDR2 is SQIVND (reference sequence). Trimming removed 3 bases from V and 3 bases from J; junction bases left unmatched: 8. The CDR3 coding sequence is TGTGCCAGTAGTATGGGACAGGGCAAAGAAGACACCGGGGAGCTGTTTTTT. This codes for CASSMGQGKEDTGELFF.

The chain has TRBV7-9 and TRBJ2-6; 9 bases are a match to TRBD1. There are 18 residues in the CDR3. Germline-derived CDR1 and CDR2 are SEHNR and FQNEAQ (reference sequence). J lost 0 bases, V lost 5 bases, and 8 bases had no gene match. The CDR3 DNA sequence: TGTGCCAGCAGCCGCGGGACAGGGTTGAACTCTGGGGCCAACGTCCTGACTTTC. Amino acids: CASSRGTGLNSGANVLTF.